This section outlines one T cell receptor beta chain sequence together with its context. Its cognate antigen is unknown. This specimen belongs to a study of cytomegalovirus exposure and HLA in healthy donors. Germline values: CDR1 LNHNV, CDR2 YYDKDF (reference sequence). The CDR3 loop spans 16 amino acids. The V and J ends lost 1 base and 1 base respectively, with 14 bases between them. The PCR used 60 Vbeta and 13 Jbeta primers. Sequenced by immunoSEQ multiplex PCR; TCRdb stores in-frame clones only, minus some. The sample has some 25,000 clones; roughly three quarters are singletons. Study observations and caveats: TCR beta chains numbering about 160 were designated cytomegalovirus-associated.

The chain joins TRBV15 to TRBJ2-7; tentatively, D is TRBD1 (5 bases). The sample consisted of PBMCs. The sequence was collected from a male donor in good health and CMV-seronegative. The CDR3 DNA follows: TGTGCCACCAGCAGAGTGGTGGGGCTGGCGTCCTACGAGCAGTACTTC. Residues: CATSRVVGLASYEQYF.